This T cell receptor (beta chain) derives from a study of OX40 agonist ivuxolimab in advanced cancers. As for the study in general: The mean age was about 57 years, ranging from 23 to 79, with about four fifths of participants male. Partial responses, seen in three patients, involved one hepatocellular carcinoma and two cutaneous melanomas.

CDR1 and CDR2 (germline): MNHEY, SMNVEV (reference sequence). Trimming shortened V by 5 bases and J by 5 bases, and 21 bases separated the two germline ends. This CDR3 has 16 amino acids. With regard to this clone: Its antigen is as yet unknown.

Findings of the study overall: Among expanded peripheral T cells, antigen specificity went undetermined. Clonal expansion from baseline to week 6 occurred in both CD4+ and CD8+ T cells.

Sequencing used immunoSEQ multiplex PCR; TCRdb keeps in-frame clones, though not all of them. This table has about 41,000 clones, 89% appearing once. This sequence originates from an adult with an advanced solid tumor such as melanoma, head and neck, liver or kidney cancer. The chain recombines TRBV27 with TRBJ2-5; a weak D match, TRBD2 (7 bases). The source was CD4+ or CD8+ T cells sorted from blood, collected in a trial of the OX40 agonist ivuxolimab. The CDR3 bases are TGTGCCAGCAGTGCAAAACGCGGGGGCGGGGGTGAGACCCAGTACTTC. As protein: CASSAKRGGGGETQYF.